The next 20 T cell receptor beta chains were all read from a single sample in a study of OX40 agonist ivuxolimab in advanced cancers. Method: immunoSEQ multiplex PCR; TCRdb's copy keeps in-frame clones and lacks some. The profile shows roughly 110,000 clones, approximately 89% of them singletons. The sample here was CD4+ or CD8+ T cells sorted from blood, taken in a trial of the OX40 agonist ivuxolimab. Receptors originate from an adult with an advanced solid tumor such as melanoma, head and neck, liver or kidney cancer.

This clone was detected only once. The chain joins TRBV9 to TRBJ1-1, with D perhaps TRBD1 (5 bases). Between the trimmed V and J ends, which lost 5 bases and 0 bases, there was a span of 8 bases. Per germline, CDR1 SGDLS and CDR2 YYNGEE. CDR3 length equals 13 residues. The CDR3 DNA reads TGTGCCAGCAGTGGGGGATTGAACACTGAAGCTTTCTTT. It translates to CASSGGLNTEAFF.

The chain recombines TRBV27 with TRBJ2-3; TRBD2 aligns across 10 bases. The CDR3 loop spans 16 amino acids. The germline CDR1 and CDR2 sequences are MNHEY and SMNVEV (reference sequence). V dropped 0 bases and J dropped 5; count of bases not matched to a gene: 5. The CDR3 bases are TGTGCCAGCAGTTTATCCAGCGGGAGGGAGGGAGATACGCAGTATTTT. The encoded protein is CASSLSSGREGDTQYF.

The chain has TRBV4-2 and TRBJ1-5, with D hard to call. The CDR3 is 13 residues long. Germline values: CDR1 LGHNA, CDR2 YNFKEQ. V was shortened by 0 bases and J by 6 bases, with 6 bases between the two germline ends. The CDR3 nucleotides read TGTGCCAGCAGCCAAGAAAGAGGTCAGCCCCAGCATTTT. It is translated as CASSQERGQPQHF.

DNA for the CDR3: TGTGCCAGCAGCCAAGATCTAGGTAGCAATCAGCCCCAGCATTTT. Translated: CASSQDLGSNQPQHF. The chain is built from TRBV5-4 and TRBJ1-5; D unresolved. Trimming took 4 bases from V and 0 from J, leaving 11 bases between them. CDR3 size: 15 residues. Germline CDR1 is SGHNT and CDR2 is YYREEE (reference sequence).

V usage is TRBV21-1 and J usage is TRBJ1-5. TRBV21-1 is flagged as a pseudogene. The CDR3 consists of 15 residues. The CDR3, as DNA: TGTGCCAGCAGCAAACGAGAAGAGGGCAATCAGCCCCAGCATTTT. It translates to CASSKREEGNQPQHF.

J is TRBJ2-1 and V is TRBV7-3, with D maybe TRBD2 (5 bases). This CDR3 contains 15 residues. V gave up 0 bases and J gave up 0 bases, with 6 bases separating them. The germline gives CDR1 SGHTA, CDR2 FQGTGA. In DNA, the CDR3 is TGTGCCAGCAGCTTAACGAGGGACTCCTACAATGAGCAGTTCTTC. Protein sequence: CASSLTRDSYNEQFF.

CDR3 in DNA: TGTGCCAGCAGTTTAGGGACAGGAATGAACACTGAAGCTTTCTTT. It translates to CASSLGTGMNTEAFF. The chain has TRBV28 and TRBJ1-1, with 8 bases lining up with TRBD1. CDR1 is MDHEN, CDR2 SYDVKM, per germline. The CDR3 length is 15 residues. J gave up 0 bases and V 2 bases, and 2 bases lay outside the gene matches.

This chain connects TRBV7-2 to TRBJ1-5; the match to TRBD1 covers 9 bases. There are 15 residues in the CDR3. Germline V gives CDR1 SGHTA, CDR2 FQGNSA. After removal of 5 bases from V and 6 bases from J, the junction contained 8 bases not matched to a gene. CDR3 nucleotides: TGTGCCAGCAGCACTGGGACAGGGCCTGGTCAGCCCCAGCATTTT. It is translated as CASSTGTGPGQPQHF.

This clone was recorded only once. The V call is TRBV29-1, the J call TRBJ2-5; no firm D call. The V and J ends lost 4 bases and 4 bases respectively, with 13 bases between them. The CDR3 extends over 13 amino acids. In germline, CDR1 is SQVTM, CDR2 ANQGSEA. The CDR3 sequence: CSVGQDDGETQYF. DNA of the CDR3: TGCAGCGTTGGCCAGGATGATGGAGAGACCCAGTACTTC.

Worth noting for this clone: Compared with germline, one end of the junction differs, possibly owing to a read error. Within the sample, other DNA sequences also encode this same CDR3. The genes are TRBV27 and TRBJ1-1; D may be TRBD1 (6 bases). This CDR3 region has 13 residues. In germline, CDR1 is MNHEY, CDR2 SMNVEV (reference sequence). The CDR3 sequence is CASRQGYYTEAFF. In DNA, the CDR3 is TGTGCCAGCAGACAGGGTTATTACACTGAGGCTTTCTTT.

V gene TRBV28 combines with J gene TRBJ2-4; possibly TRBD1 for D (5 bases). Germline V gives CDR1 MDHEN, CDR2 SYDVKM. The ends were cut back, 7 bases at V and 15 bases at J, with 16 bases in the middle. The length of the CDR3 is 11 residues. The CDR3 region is CASTHQGEGYF. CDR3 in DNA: TGTGCCAGCACGCACCAAGGGGAAGGGTACTTC.

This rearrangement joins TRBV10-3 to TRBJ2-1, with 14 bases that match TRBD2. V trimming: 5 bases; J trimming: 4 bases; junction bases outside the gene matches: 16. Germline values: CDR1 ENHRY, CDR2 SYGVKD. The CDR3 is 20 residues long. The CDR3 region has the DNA TGTGCCATCAGTACACCGGGACTAGCGGGAGTCGGGGGAGAATACAATGAGCAGTTCTTC. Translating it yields CAISTPGLAGVGGEYNEQFF.

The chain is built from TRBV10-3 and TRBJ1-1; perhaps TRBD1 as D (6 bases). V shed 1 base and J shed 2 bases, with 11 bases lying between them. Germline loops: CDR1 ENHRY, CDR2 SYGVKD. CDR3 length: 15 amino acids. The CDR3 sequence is CAISEFRDTNTEAFF. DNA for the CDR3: TGTGCCATCAGTGAGTTTAGGGACACTAACACTGAAGCTTTCTTT.

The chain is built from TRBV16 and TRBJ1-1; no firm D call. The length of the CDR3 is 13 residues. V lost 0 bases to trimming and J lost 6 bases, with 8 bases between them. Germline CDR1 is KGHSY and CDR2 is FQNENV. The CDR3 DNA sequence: TGTGCCAGCAGCCAATCGGGGAGGGCTGAAGCTTTCTTT. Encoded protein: CASSQSGRAEAFF.

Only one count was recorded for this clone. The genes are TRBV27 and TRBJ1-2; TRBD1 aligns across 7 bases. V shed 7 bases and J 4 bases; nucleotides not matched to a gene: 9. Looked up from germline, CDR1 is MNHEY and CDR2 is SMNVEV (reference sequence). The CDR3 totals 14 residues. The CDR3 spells CASTSEGAAYGYTF. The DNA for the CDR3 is TGTGCCAGCACCTCGGAGGGGGCCGCCTATGGCTACACCTTC.

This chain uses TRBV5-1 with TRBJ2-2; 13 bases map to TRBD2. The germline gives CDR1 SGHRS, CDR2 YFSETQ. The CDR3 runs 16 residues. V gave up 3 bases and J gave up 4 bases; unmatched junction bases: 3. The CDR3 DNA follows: TGCGCCAGCAGCTCGGGACTAGCGGGATTCACCGGGGAGCTGTTTTTT. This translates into CASSSGLAGFTGELFF.

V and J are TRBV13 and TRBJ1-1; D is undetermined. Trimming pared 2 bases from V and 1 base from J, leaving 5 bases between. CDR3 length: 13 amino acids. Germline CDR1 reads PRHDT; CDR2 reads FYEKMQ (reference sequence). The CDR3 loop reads CASSLTGNTEAFF. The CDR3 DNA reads TGTGCCAGCAGCTTAACGGGGAACACTGAAGCTTTCTTT.

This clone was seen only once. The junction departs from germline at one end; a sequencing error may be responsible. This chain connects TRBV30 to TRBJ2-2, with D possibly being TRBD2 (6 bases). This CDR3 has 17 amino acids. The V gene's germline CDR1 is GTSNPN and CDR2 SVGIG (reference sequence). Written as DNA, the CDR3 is TGTGCCTGGAGTCCGTGGGCAGGCCCCCCGAACACCGGGGGGCTGTTTTTT. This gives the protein CAWSPWAGPPNTGGLFF.

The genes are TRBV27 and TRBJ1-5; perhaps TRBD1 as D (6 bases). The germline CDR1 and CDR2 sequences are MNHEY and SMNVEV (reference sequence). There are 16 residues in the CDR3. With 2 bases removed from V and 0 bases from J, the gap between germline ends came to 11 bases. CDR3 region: CASSLNRAHSNQPQHF. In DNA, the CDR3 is TGTGCCAGCAGTTTAAACAGGGCCCATAGCAATCAGCCCCAGCATTTT.

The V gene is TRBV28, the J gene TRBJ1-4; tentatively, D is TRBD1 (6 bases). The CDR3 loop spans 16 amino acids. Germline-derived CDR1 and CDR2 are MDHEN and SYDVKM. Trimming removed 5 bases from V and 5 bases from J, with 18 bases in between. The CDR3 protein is CASSILSATGNEKLFF. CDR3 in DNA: TGTGCCAGCAGTATTCTTAGTGCGACAGGCAATGAAAAACTGTTTTTT.